This is a list of T cell receptor beta chains from one sample in a study of T cell responses to AZD1222 COVID-19 vaccine. Measured with immunoSEQ multiplex PCR; TCRdb has only the in-frame clones, and not every one. The sample records about 59,000 clones, roughly 82% being singletons. The source was peripheral blood, collected on day 0 of AZD1222 vaccination. Receptors originate from an adult in good health. The CDR3 runs from the conserved cysteine through the conserved F or W. D genes are given only for firm matches. Expanded clones are given a class, and other clones once, few, many or no size at all.

cdr3_aa cdr3_nt d_call v_call cdr3_length j_call clone_size
CTSSHESLLADRTDTQYF TGCACCAGCAGCCATGAATCACTACTAGCGGACCGCACAGATACGCAGTATTTT . TRBV1 18 TRBJ2-3 .
CATSGLAGKEETQYF TGTGCCACCAGTGGACTAGCGGGAAAAGAGGAGACCCAGTACTTC TRBD2 TRBV24-1 15 TRBJ2-5 .
CASSWPGLPQETQYF TGTGCCAGCAGCTGGCCGGGACTACCTCAAGAGACCCAGTACTTC TRBD2 TRBV5-6 15 TRBJ2-5 few
CASSTETSGSSYEQYF TGTGCCAGTAGTACCGAGACTAGCGGGAGCTCCTACGAGCAGTACTTC TRBD2 TRBV19 16 TRBJ2-7 .
CATSTPGAGSGGNTIYF TGTGCCACCAGCACCCCCGGGGCAGGGTCCGGTGGAAACACCATATATTTT . TRBV15 17 TRBJ1-3 .
CASSFGGLGTEAFF TGTGCCAGCAGCTTCGGGGGGCTTGGCACTGAAGCTTTCTTT . TRBV7-9 14 TRBJ1-1 .
CASSWDRASQETQYF TGTGCCAGCAGTTGGGACAGGGCCTCTCAAGAGACCCAGTACTTC TRBD1 TRBV5-4 15 TRBJ2-5 .
CASSIVRNTEAFF TGTGCCAGTAGTATAGTAAGGAACACTGAAGCTTTCTTT . TRBV19 13 TRBJ1-1 .
CASSLGENTEAFF TGCGCCAGCAGCTTAGGAGAGAACACTGAAGCTTTCTTT . TRBV5-1 13 TRBJ1-1 .
CASRPSGRTYGYTF TGTGCCAGCAGACCTTCGGGGCGCACCTATGGCTACACCTTC . TRBV6-2/TRBV6-3 14 TRBJ1-2 .
CASSSRDRGPNEQFF TGTGCCAGCAGCTCCCGGGACAGGGGGCCCAATGAGCAGTTCTTC TRBD1 TRBV3-1/TRBV3-2 15 TRBJ2-1 .
CASSPMGASVKWYNEQFF TGTGCCAGCTCACCAATGGGGGCTAGCGTTAAGTGGTACAATGAGCAGTTCTTC . TRBV18 18 TRBJ2-1 .
CASLRPGLNTEAFF TGTGCCAGCTTAAGGCCAGGTTTGAACACTGAAGCTTTCTTT . TRBV11-3 14 TRBJ1-1 medium-sized
CASSLSRTYTEAFF TGTGCCAGCAGCTTATCAAGGACTTACACTGAAGCTTTCTTT . TRBV7-8 14 TRBJ1-1 once
CAISESNQPQHF TGTGCCATCAGTGAGTCGAATCAGCCCCAGCATTTT . TRBV10-3 12 TRBJ1-5 .
CAISESGGAEAFF TGTGCCATCAGTGAGTCAGGGGGGGCTGAAGCTTTCTTT . TRBV10-3 13 TRBJ1-1 once
CASSSGETNYGYTF TGCGCCAGCAGCTCGGGGGAAACTAACTATGGCTACACCTTC . TRBV5-1 14 TRBJ1-2 .
CASSQRGQGDGELFF TGTGCCAGCAGCCAACGGGGACAGGGAGACGGGGAGCTGTTTTTT TRBD1 TRBV3-1/TRBV3-2 15 TRBJ2-2 once
CASSLGQGDGYTF TGTGCCAGCAGCTTGGGACAGGGAGATGGCTACACCTTC TRBD1 TRBV5-6 13 TRBJ1-2 .
CASSLGPQGLWGTQYF TGTGCCAGCTCACTTGGACCACAGGGACTCTGGGGTACGCAGTATTTT . TRBV18 16 TRBJ2-3 .
CASSYSGTGTYEQYF TGTGCCAGCAGTTACTCCGGGACAGGGACCTACGAGCAGTACTTC TRBD1 TRBV6-5 15 TRBJ2-7 .
CASSLAPGITEAFF TGTGCCAGCAGCTTAGCTCCAGGGATCACTGAAGCTTTCTTT . TRBV7-2 14 TRBJ1-1 few
CASSLTGWGTGGTEAFF TGTGCCAGCAGCTTAACGGGCTGGGGGACAGGGGGCACTGAAGCTTTCTTT TRBD1 TRBV7-3 17 TRBJ1-1 .
CASSFSRNTEAFF TGTGCCAGCAGCTTTTCCAGGAACACTGAAGCTTTCTTT . TRBV7-2 13 TRBJ1-1 .
CASSVAGYETQYF TGTGCCAGCAGCGTAGCTGGGTACGAGACCCAGTACTTC . TRBV9 13 TRBJ2-5 .
CASRNFGQGEDTIYF TGTGCCAGTAGAAATTTCGGACAGGGGGAAGACACCATATATTTT TRBD1 TRBV19 15 TRBJ1-3 once
CASSSTYRGRGNSPLHF TGTGCCAGCAGTTCGACTTACAGGGGGCGAGGGAATTCACCCCTCCACTTT TRBD1 TRBV27 17 TRBJ1-6 once
CASSYRPKREQFF TGTGCCAGCAGTTATAGACCTAAGCGTGAGCAGTTCTTC . TRBV6-5 13 TRBJ2-1 few
CASSQDQAGRTQYF TGTGCCAGCAGCCAAGACCAGGCAGGGCGGACCCAGTACTTC . TRBV3-1/TRBV3-2 14 TRBJ2-5 .
CASRGLLPPISGANVLTF TGTGCCAGCAGGGGCTTGCTCCCACCGATCTCTGGGGCCAACGTCCTGACTTTC . TRBV2 18 TRBJ2-6 once
CASSYSEGNTEAFF TGTGCCAGCAGTTACTCGGAGGGGAACACTGAAGCTTTCTTT . TRBV6-2/TRBV6-3 14 TRBJ1-1 once
CASGQGAYGYTF TGTGCCAGCGGACAGGGGGCCTATGGCTACACCTTC TRBD1 TRBV6-5 12 TRBJ1-2 .
CASSSQGVLHNEQFF TGTGCCAGCAGTTCCCAGGGGGTTCTTCACAATGAGCAGTTCTTC TRBD1 TRBV6-5 15 TRBJ2-1 .
CASSRQGAGANVLTF TGTGCCAGCAGCCGACAGGGGGCTGGGGCCAACGTCCTGACTTTC TRBD1 TRBV5-5 15 TRBJ2-6 .
CASSFQWLGKNIQYF TGTGCCAGCAGCTTCCAGTGGTTGGGCAAAAACATTCAGTACTTC . TRBV11-2 15 TRBJ2-4 .
CASSITQGAYGYTF TGTGCCAGCAGCATTACTCAAGGCGCATATGGCTACACCTTC . TRBV11-1 14 TRBJ1-2 .
CASSRIYNSPLHF TGTGCCAGTAGTCGGATTTATAATTCACCCCTCCACTTT . TRBV19 13 TRBJ1-6 .
CASLADWGLLAKNIQYF TGTGCCAGCCTGGCTGATTGGGGATTATTAGCCAAAAACATTCAGTACTTC . TRBV2 17 TRBJ2-4 .
CASSSPQRRLFKDTDTQYF TGCGCCAGCAGCTCACCCCAACGGAGACTGTTTAAGGACACAGATACGCAGTATTTT . TRBV5-1 19 TRBJ2-3 once
CASSQVTGDQPQHF TGTGCCAGCAGCCAAGTAACAGGGGATCAGCCCCAGCATTTT TRBD1 TRBV3-1/TRBV3-2 14 TRBJ1-5 .
CASSQDREGEQFF TGTGCCAGCAGCCAAGATCGAGAGGGTGAGCAGTTCTTC . TRBV14 13 TRBJ2-1 .
CSVEDRAGRETQYF TGCAGCGTTGAAGATCGGGCGGGACGGGAGACCCAGTACTTC . TRBV29-1 14 TRBJ2-5 .